Below are 17 T cell receptor beta chains sequenced from a single sample in a study of blood T cell repertoires in COVID-19. The repertoire was sequenced with immunoSEQ multiplex PCR; TCRdb's copy has only in-frame clones and lacks some. Of 130,000 to 150,000 clones detected, more than 70% appear once; the ten largest clones hold about 2.5%. The specimen sequenced was peripheral blood. The receptor set was obtained from a human donor in a cohort sampled during active COVID-19.

The chain carries TRBV9 and TRBJ2-2, with D unclear. The germline V gene encodes CDR1 SGDLS and CDR2 YYNGEE. Trimming pared 4 bases from V and 2 bases from J, leaving 12 bases between. CDR3 length: 15 residues. The CDR3 spells CASSPPTYNTGELFF. For the CDR3, the DNA is TGTGCCAGCAGCCCGCCGACATACAACACCGGGGAGCTGTTTTTT.

The V gene is TRBV19, the J gene TRBJ1-5, with D unclear. The germline V gene has CDR1 LNHDA and CDR2 SQIVND (reference sequence). This CDR3 is built from 14 residues. The V end lost 3 bases, the J end lost 0 bases, and 6 bases lay between the germline ends. This CDR3 reads CASSIRLSNQPQHF. CDR3 sequence (DNA): TGTGCCAGTAGTATTCGACTTAGCAATCAGCCCCAGCATTTT.

J is TRBJ2-7 and V is TRBV7-2, with D possibly TRBD2 on 6 matching bases. V was cut by 5 bases and J by 1 base, with 6 bases left in between. The CDR3 has 12 residues. Per the germline V gene, CDR1 is SGHTA and CDR2 is FQGNSA. Here the CDR3 DNA reads TGTGCCAGCAGCCGGGGGTCCTACGAGCAGTACTTC. Protein sequence: CASSRGSYEQYF.

The genes are TRBV11-2 and TRBJ2-7; 9 bases agree with TRBD1. The germline V gene has CDR1 SGHAT and CDR2 FQNNGV. The CDR3 is 14 residues long. Unmatched junction bases numbered 6, after V lost 5 bases and J lost 4 bases. CDR3: CASSEGQGAYEQYF. For the CDR3, the DNA is TGTGCCAGCAGCGAGGGACAGGGCGCGTACGAGCAGTACTTC.

The chain recombines TRBV7-2 with TRBJ1-1; 10 bases agree with TRBD1. The CDR3 covers 17 residues. The V and J ends lost 5 bases and 4 bases, in that order; junction bases with no gene match: 13. CDR1 and CDR2 from the germline V gene are SGHTA and FQGNSA. The CDR3 reads CASSPTLGTGVSTEAFF. CDR3 bases: TGTGCCAGCAGCCCAACCCTCGGGACAGGGGTTTCCACTGAAGCTTTCTTT.

J is TRBJ2-7 and V is TRBV18, with D possibly being TRBD1 (5 bases). Trimming left V 2 bases short and J 6 bases short, with 17 bases between. The CDR3 has 15 amino acids. Germline V gives CDR1 KGHSH, CDR2 LQKENI. In nucleotides, the CDR3 is TGTGCCAGCTCACCAGGGGCCAGGGAATACGGCGAGCAGTACTTC. Its protein product is CASSPGAREYGEQYF.

CDR3 sequence reads: CASSTPNRGPQNEQFF. CDR3 sequence (DNA): TGTGCCAGCAGTACCCCCAACAGGGGCCCGCAAAATGAGCAGTTCTTC. The rearrangement joins TRBV27 to TRBJ2-1; TRBD1 agrees at 7 bases. Looked up from germline, CDR1 is MNHEY and CDR2 is SMNVEV (reference sequence). V gave up 5 bases and J gave up 7 bases; unmatched junction bases: 14. The CDR3 has 16 amino acids.

The V gene is TRBV20-1, the J gene TRBJ2-2, with D perhaps TRBD1 (5 bases). Germline values: CDR1 DFQATT, CDR2 SNEGSKA (reference sequence). V was trimmed by 6 bases and J by 6 bases, leaving 14 bases between them. The CDR3 contains 13 residues. CDR3 sequence: CSASITGPGELFF. The CDR3 nucleotides read TGCAGTGCGAGTATTACAGGACCCGGGGAGCTGTTTTTT.

CDR3 coding DNA: TGTGCCAGCAGCTTAGGACGTGACACCGCCCAAACCCTTGTTGAAAAACTGTTTTTT. Translating gives CASSLGRDTAQTLVEKLFF. V gene TRBV7-9 combines with J gene TRBJ1-4, with D unresolved. CDR1 is SEHNR, CDR2 FQNEAQ, per germline (reference sequence). The CDR3 sequence is 19 residues long. V lost 1 base and J 7 bases, leaving 25 bases between the germline ends. The full variable domain, its missing parts supplied by reference TRBV7-9 and TRBJ1-4, is DTGVSQNPRHKITKRGQNVTFRCDPISEHNRLYWYRQTLGQGPEFLTYFQNEAQLEKSRLLSDRFSAERPKGSFSTLEIQRTEQGDSAMYLCASSLGRDTAQTLVEKLFFGSGTQLSVL.

The J gene is TRBJ2-6, the V gene TRBV7-9; a weak D match, TRBD2 (6 bases). Looked up from germline, CDR1 is SEHNR and CDR2 is FQNEAQ (reference sequence). The V gene lost 5 bases and the J gene lost 1 base, with 9 bases spanning the gap. The CDR3 runs 15 residues. CDR3: CASSPGTSGANVLTF. As DNA, the CDR3 is TGTGCCAGCAGCCCAGGGACTTCTGGGGCCAACGTCCTGACTTTC. Full variable domain (outside the CDR3, taken from reference TRBV7-9 and TRBJ2-6): DTGVSQNPRHKITKRGQNVTFRCDPISEHNRLYWYRQTLGQGPEFLTYFQNEAQLEKSRLLSDRFSAERPKGSFSTLEIQRTEQGDSAMYLCASSPGTSGANVLTFGAGSRLTVL.

This clone has just a few counts. Written as DNA, the CDR3 is TGTGCCAGCAGTGAACGGGTCAGCTCTGGAAACACCATATATTTT. Encoded protein: CASSERVSSGNTIYF. This rearrangement joins TRBV6-1 to TRBJ1-3; no definite D call. Per germline, CDR1 MNHNS and CDR2 SASEGT. The V end was cut by 2 bases, the J end by 0 bases, with 8 bases between. This CDR3 comprises 15 residues.

The rearrangement joins TRBV6-1 to TRBJ2-7; TRBD1 is a possible D gene (6 bases). Trimming took off 1 base at V and 3 bases at J, with 22 bases between the two ends. This CDR3 comprises 18 residues. Germline assignment: CDR1 MNHNS and CDR2 SASEGT. The CDR3 is CASSEGGLWQRGFYEQYF. The CDR3 DNA reads TGTGCCAGCAGTGAAGGAGGGTTGTGGCAGAGGGGGTTCTACGAGCAGTACTTC.

The CDR3: CASRSEGREHNEQFF. CDR3 nucleotides: TGTGCCAGCAGGAGCGAGGGCCGGGAGCACAATGAGCAGTTCTTC. The chain links TRBV25-1 to TRBJ2-1, with D possibly matching TRBD2 (6 bases). Trimming stripped 6 bases from V and 5 bases from J, with 17 bases between. The CDR3 totals 15 residues. The germline gives CDR1 MGHDK, CDR2 SYGVNS. The whole variable domain, filled in from reference TRBV25-1 and TRBJ2-1, reads EADIYQTPRYLVIGTGKKITLECSQTMGHDKMYWYQQDPGMELHLIHYSYGVNSTEKGDLSSESTVSRIRTEHFPLTLESARPSHTSQYLCASRSEGREHNEQFFGPGTRLTVL.

The chain is built from TRBV29-1 and TRBJ2-6; no clear D. V was clipped by 4 bases and J by 4 bases, with 17 bases between them. CDR1 and CDR2 from the germline V gene are SQVTM and ANQGSEA. This CDR3 has 16 residues. DNA for the CDR3: TGCAGCGTTGCCATGTATTTTCCCCTAGGGGCCAACGTCCTGACTTTC. Residues: CSVAMYFPLGANVLTF.

The chain combines TRBV7-6 with TRBJ2-2; 8 bases are a match to TRBD2. J was trimmed by 5 bases and V by 5 bases; bases with no gene match: 16. Germline V lookup: CDR1 SGHVS, CDR2 FNYEAQ. This CDR3 is built from 18 residues. The CDR3 DNA reads TGTGCCAGCAGCCCTCCACACCGGGGGGGGATGGGGACCGGGGAGCTGTTTTTT. Translating gives CASSPPHRGGMGTGELFF.

V is TRBV4-1 and J is TRBJ2-5; 11 nucleotides align to TRBD2. There are 15 residues in the CDR3. Germline CDR1 reads MGHRA; CDR2 reads YSYEKL. Losses at the gene ends were 4 bases for V and 4 bases for J; bases not matched to a gene: 5. The CDR3 coding sequence is TGCGCCAGCAGCCTCATACTAGCGGGAGCAGAGACCCAGTACTTC. As protein: CASSLILAGAETQYF.

This chain links TRBV27 with TRBJ1-2; D possibly corresponds to TRBD1 (5 bases). V lost 3 bases, J lost 4 bases, and 15 bases lay in between. Per germline, CDR1 MNHEY and CDR2 SMNVEV (reference sequence). The CDR3 runs to 15 residues. The CDR3 DNA is TGTGCCAGCAGTTTGGGTAGTGGGGGGGTCTATGGCTACACCTTC. It codes for CASSLGSGGVYGYTF.